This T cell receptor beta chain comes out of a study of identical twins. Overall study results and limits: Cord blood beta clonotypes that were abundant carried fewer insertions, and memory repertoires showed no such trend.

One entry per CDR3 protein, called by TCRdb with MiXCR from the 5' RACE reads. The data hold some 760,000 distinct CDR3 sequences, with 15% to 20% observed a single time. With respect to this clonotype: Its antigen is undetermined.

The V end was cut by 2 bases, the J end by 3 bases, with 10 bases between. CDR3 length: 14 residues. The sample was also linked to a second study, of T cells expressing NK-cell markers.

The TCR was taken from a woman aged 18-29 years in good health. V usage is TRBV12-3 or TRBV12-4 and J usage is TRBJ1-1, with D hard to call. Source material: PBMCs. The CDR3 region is CASSLMGGDTEAFF. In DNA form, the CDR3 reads TGTGCCAGCAGTTTAATGGGAGGCGACACTGAAGCTTTCTTT.